The TCR beta chain described here comes from a study of vaccination and CD4 T cells after COVID-19. Every positive PCR date fell between March and December 2020, earlier than the US Alpha, Beta and Delta variants. Each CDR3 protein is one row after TCRdb ran MiXCR on the PCR reads. The data hold some 20,000 distinct CDR3 sequences, with about 60% observed a single time. Germline V gene data show CDR1 as DFQATT and CDR2 as SNEGSKA (reference sequence). Deletions cut 6 bases from V and 1 base from J, with 6 bases between. CDR3 size: 11 residues. V and J are TRBV20-1 and TRBJ1-1, with D unresolved. The receptor was derived from a human donor who had recovered from COVID-19. The specimen comprised CD4+ T cells from blood, sampled before SARS-CoV-2 vaccination. CDR3 nucleotides: TGCAGTGCGTACAGGAACACTGAAGCTTTCTTT. The encoded protein is CSAYRNTEAFF.